The clone carrying this T cell receptor (beta chain) was counted only a few times. Antigen: not known. This sample is drawn from a study of post-analysis software for immune sequencing data. Across the study: The patients showed relapsing-remitting, secondary progressive and progressive-relapsing multiple sclerosis courses.

With 5 bases removed from V and 4 bases from J, the gap between germline ends came to 17 bases. The CDR3 consists of 15 residues. Germline lookup yields CDR1 SGHDN and CDR2 FVKESK. The TCR beta cDNA libraries contained unique molecular identifiers. Each batch of roughly 0.9 to 10 million T cells produced hundreds of thousands of cDNA molecules. TCRdb called the PCR reads again in MiXCR, with one record for every CDR3 protein. The sample lists hundreds of thousands of distinct CDR3 sequences, 45% seen once, with 9% to 14% in the top ten. General observations from the study: Five TRBV segments, including TRBV5-6, TRBV5-1 and TRBV20-1, were more frequent in patients than controls.

Sequencing was performed on blood. The genes are TRBV14 and TRBJ1-2, with D unresolved. This clonotype originated in a girl between 5 and 17 years old with multiple sclerosis. The CDR3 region is CASSFSRRAPYGYTF. CDR3 DNA sequence: TGTGCCAGCAGCTTTAGTCGACGGGCGCCCTATGGCTACACCTTC.